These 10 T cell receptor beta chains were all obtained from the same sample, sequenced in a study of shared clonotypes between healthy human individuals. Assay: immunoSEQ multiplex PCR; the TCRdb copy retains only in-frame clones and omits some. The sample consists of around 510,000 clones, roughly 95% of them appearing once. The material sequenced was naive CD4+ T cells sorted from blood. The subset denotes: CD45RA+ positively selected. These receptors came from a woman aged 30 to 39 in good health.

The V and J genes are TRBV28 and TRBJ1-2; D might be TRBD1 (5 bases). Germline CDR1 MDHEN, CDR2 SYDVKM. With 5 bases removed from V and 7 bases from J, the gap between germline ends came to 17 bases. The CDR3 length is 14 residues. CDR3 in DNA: TGTGCCAGCAGTCCCTGGGGGGTCTCGGGTGGCTACACCTTC. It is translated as CASSPWGVSGGYTF.

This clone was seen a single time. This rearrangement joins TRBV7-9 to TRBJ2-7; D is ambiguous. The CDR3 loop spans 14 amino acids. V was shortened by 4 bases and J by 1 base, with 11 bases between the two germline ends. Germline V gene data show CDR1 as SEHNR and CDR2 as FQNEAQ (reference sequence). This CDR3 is CASSSEQWSYEQYF. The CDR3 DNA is TGTGCCAGCAGCTCCGAGCAGTGGTCCTACGAGCAGTACTTC.

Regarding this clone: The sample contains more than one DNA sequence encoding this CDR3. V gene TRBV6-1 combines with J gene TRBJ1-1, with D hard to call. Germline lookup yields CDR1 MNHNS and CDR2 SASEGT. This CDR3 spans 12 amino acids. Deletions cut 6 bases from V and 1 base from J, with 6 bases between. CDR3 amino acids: CASSFQNTEAFF. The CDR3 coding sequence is TGTGCCAGCAGCTTCCAGAACACTGAAGCTTTCTTT.

CDR3 in amino acids: CASSPKGGTGAYEQYF. In DNA form, the CDR3 reads TGTGCCAGCAGCCCCAAGGGGGGGACTGGTGCCTACGAGCAGTACTTC. This chain joins TRBV9 and TRBJ2-7; maybe TRBD2 (7 bases). Germline CDR1 reads SGDLS; CDR2 reads YYNGEE. CDR3 length: 16 residues. V lost 4 bases and J 2 bases, leaving 19 bases between the germline ends.

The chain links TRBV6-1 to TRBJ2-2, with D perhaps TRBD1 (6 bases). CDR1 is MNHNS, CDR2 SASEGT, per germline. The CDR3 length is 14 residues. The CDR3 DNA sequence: TGTGCAACGATGGGGTACACAGGGTTCGGGGAGCTGTTTTTT. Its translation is CATMGYTGFGELFF.

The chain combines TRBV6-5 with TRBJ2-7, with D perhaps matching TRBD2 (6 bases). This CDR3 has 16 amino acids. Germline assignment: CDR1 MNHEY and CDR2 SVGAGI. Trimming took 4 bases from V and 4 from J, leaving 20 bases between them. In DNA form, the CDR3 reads TGTGCCAGCAGTTTACAATCGCCCGGGACTGGATACGAGCAGTACTTC. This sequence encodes CASSLQSPGTGYEQYF.

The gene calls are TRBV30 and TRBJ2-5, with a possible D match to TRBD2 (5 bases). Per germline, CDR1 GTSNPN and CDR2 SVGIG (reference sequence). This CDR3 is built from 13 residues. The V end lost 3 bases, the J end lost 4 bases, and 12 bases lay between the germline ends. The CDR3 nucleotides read TGTGCCTGGAGCCTTGGCGCGGGAGAGACCCAGTACTTC. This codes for CAWSLGAGETQYF.

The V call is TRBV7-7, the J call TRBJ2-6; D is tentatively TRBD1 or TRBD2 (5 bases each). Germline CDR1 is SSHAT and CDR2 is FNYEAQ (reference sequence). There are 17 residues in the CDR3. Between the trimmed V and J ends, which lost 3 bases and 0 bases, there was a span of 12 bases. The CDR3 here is CASSLWDGSSGANVLTF. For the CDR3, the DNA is TGTGCCAGCAGCTTGTGGGACGGAAGCTCTGGGGCCAACGTCCTGACTTTC.

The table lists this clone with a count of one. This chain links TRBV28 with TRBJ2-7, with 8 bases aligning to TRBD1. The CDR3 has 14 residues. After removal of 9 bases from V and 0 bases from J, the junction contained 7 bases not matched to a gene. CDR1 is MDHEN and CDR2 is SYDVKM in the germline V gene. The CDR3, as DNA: TGTGCCAGTTATAACAGGGGGTACTCCTACGAGCAGTACTTC. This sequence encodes CASYNRGYSYEQYF.

The DNA for the CDR3 is TGTGCCAGCAGCTTACCTAGCGGGAAGCGCGAGCAGTACTTC. Translation: CASSLPSGKREQYF. The J gene is TRBJ2-7, the V gene TRBV5-6; 9 bases are a match to TRBD2. Germline-derived CDR1 and CDR2 are SGHDT and YYEEEE. The CDR3 has 14 residues. V dropped 2 bases and J dropped 6; count of bases not matched to a gene: 6.